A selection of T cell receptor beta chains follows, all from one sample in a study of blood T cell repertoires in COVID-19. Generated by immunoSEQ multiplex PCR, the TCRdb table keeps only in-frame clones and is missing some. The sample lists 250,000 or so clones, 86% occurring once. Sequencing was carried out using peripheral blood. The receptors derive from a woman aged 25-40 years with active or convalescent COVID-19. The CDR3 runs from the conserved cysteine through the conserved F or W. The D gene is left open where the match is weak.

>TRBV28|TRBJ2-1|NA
CASSSRGGLAVSYNEQFF
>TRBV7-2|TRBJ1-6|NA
CASSLSPPGLLHF
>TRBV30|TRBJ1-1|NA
CAWSVSGSGGAFF
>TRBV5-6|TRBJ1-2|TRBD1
CASRATGGNYGYTF
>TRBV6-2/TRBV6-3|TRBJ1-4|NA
CASSKHQGGSEKLFF
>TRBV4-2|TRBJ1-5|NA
CASSQVGRDQPQHF
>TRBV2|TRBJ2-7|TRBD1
CASSGQGSPSYEQYF
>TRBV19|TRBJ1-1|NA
CASRNPQVPNTEAFF
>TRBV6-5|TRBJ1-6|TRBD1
CASSPDTGGNSPLHF
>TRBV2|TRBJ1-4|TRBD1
CASSERGPGGKLFF
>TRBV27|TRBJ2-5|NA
CASSLQGRVEETQYF
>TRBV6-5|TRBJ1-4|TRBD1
CASGSLTGSDEKLFF
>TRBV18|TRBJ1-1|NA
CASSPGGSTEAFF
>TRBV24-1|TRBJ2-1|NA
CATSDLGGGVYNEQFF
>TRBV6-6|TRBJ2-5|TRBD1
CASRGQGSGETQYF
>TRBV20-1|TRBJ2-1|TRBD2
CSASWPSGYNEQFF
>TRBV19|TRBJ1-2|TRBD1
CASSLQGTYGYTF